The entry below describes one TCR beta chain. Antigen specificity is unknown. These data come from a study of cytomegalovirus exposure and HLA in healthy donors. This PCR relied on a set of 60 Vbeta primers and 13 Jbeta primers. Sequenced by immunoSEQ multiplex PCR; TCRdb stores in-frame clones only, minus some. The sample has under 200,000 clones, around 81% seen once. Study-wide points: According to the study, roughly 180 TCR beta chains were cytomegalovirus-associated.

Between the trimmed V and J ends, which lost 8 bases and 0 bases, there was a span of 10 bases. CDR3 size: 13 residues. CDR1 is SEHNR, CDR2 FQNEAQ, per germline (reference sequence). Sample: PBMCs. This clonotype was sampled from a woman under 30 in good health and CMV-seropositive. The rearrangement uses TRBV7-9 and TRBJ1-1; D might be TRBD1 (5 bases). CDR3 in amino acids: CASDDSVNTEAFF. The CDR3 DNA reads TGTGCCAGCGATGACAGCGTGAACACTGAAGCTTTCTTT.